The T cell receptor (beta chain) described here comes from a study of T cells after posttransplantation cyclophosphamide. General study points: Recipient CMV seropositivity and CMV reactivation strongly tracked TRB clonality. Skin or GI-infiltrating T cells shared few TRB sequences with blood.

The related graft donor's blood sample was taken on the day of bone marrow donation. CDR3 length: 16 residues. V lost 5 bases to trimming and J lost 6 bases, with 23 bases between them. Germline values: CDR1 SQVTM, CDR2 ANQGSEA. Clones were sequenced by immunoSEQ multiplex PCR, and TCRdb holds only the in-frame ones, with some missing. The sample has 40,000 to 60,000 clones, none seen only once. This clone showed up many times. Its cognate antigen is unknown. This clonotype was obtained from a man aged 35-49 years in good health, CMV-negative, and a related stem cell transplant donor. This rearrangement joins TRBV29-1 to TRBJ2-1, with D unclear. Sequencing was performed on PBMCs. CDR3 DNA: TGCAGCGTTAGAGATCCGACTCCCGAGAGGATCAATGAGCAGTTCTTC. This codes for CSVRDPTPERINEQFF.